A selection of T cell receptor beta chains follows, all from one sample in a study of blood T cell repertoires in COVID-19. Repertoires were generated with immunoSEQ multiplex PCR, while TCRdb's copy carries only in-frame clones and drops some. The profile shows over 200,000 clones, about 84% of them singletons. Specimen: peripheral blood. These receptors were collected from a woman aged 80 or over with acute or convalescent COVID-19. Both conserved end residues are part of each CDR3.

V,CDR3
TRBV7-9,CASSLRGSNEKLFF
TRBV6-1,CASSDRGQTNTEAFF
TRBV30,CAYRPGRCEQYF
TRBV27,CASSFTGGNQPQHF
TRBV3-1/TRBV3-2,CASNLGGANTEAFF
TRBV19,CASSTRDRVSSGNQPQHF
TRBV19,CASSSVGEGVKDTQYF
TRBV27,CASRGEPLYEQYF
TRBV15,CATSRERRGRGTDTQYF
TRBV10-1,CASSESGRAGGTQYF
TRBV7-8,CASSLGSSRETQYF
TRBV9,CASSGGLAGAYEQYF
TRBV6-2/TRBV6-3,CASSLPAGANVLTF
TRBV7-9,CASSDRGGPDTQYF
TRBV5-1,CASSLDSGYEQYF
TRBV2,CASRAGITDTQYF
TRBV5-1,CASSFVSTKPVSNEQFF
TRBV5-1,CASSLDNYEQYF
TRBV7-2,CASSLQGQGYGYTF
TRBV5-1,CASSPRQDPVRYTF
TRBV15,CATSRDILVGGNEQFF
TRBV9,CASSVRDRGGYTF
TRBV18,CASSPENQPQHF
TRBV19,CASSIRDSHTGELFF
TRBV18,CASSYTGSNQPQHF
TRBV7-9,CASSLPTGRTNEKLFF
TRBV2,CASSDFLAGGGYEQFF
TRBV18,CASSPSGVTGELFF
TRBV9,CASSVGGLNTGELLF
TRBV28,CASSLGEAQFF
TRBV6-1,CASSEGPGQPYEQYF
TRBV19,CASSPGPPRGQFF
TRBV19,CASSPKGQGSYEQYF
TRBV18,CASSPVGDRKSTDTQYF
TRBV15,CATSRAGQGAHEQYF
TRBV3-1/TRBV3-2,CASSPNRGRATNEKLFF
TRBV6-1,CASTPTLAKNIQYF
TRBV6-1,CASSDNRGTGTGSNQPQHF
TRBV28,CASSPIGPQNTEAFF
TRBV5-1,CASSNGQSTDTQYF
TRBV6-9,CASSYSRFFQGNTFF
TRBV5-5,CASSPDSSPLHF
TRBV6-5,CASTPGTSLTDTQYF
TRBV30,CAWSADRLYGYTF
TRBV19,CASSIRGRRLSYNEQFF
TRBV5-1,CASSLELAAYNEQFF
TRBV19,CASSPQGLATEAFF
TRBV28,CASSHPTVSYEQYF
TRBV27,CASSHLTGEIYNSPLHF
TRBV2,CASSEVEKQYF
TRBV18,CASSSGQGAANEKLFF
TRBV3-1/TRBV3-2,CASRTLAAGTDTQYF
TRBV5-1,CASSSRQGAITEAFF
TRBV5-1,CASSLASGDSKNIQYF
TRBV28,CASSSLQGVVYEQYF